This T cell receptor (beta chain) appears in the sequencing data of a study of Graves' ophthalmopathy and Graves' hyperthyroidism. Study-wide results and limits: The model's ophthalmopathy progression predictions had less than 71% sensitivity and 72.22% specificity.

The sample holds many counts of this clonotype. The antigen is unknown. Amplification from RNA transcripts yielded the TCR beta CDR3 regions. Following a first-round RT-PCR that used HTBI primers, a second-round multiplex PCR was carried out. TCRdb fed the multiplex PCR reads into MiXCR, producing one record per CDR3 protein. The sample lists over a million distinct CDR3 sequences; 35% to 45% were seen once. This TCR was sampled from an adult man with Graves' hyperthyroidism. The source material was peripheral blood or thyroid tissue (not recorded which).

CDR3 residues: CSARGDRVNSPLHF. In nucleotides, the CDR3 is TGCAGTGCTAGAGGGGACAGGGTCAATTCACCCCTCCACTTT. This chain uses TRBV20-1 with TRBJ1-6; TRBD1 matches at 9 bases. CDR1 is DFQATT and CDR2 is SNEGSKA in the germline V gene (reference sequence). J was trimmed by 7 bases and V by 1 base; bases with no gene match: 2. The CDR3 contains 14 residues.